Listed here are 26 T cell receptor beta chains from one sample, sequenced in a study of cytomegalovirus exposure and HLA in healthy donors. The PCR had 60 Vbeta and 13 Jbeta primers. Method: immunoSEQ multiplex PCR; TCRdb's copy keeps in-frame clones and lacks some. The table has approximately 190,000 clones, roughly 80% seen once. The sequenced material came from PBMCs. These receptors were taken from a woman aged 25 to 39 in good health and CMV-seropositive.

The chain employs TRBV27 and TRBJ1-2, with 7 bases lining up with TRBD1. CDR1 and CDR2 from the germline V gene are MNHEY and SMNVEV (reference sequence). V was clipped by 2 bases and J by 3 bases; unmatched bases: 0. The CDR3 is 13 residues long. The CDR3 region has the DNA TGTGCCAGCAGTTTAGACAGGGACTATGGCTACACCTTC. Its protein is CASSLDRDYGYTF.

This clone was counted a few times. The rearrangement links TRBV28 to TRBJ2-1; weak D call: TRBD2 (5 bases). Trimming cost V 2 bases and J 2 bases, with 10 bases left between them. Germline values: CDR1 MDHEN, CDR2 SYDVKM. This CDR3 comprises 15 residues. CDR3 nucleotides: TGTGCCAGCAGTTTAGTGGAGGTGACCTACAATGAGCAGTTCTTC. Protein sequence: CASSLVEVTYNEQFF. Full variable domain (missing parts from reference TRBV28 and TRBJ2-1): DVKVTQSSRYLVKRTGEKVFLECVQDMDHENMFWYRQDPGLGLRLIYFSYDVKMKEKGDIPEGYSVSREKKERFSLILESASTNQTSMYLCASSLVEVTYNEQFFGPGTRLTVL.

Only a few counts were recorded for this clone. The chain has TRBV25-1 and TRBJ2-2; 10 bases agree with TRBD1. This CDR3 region has 18 residues. The trim removed 1 base at V and 0 bases at J, leaving 5 bases unmatched. Looked up from germline, CDR1 is MGHDK and CDR2 is SYGVNS. This CDR3 is CASSEWPGQGTNTGELFF. DNA for the CDR3: TGTGCCAGCAGTGAATGGCCGGGACAGGGGACGAACACCGGGGAGCTGTTTTTT.

This chain connects TRBV28 to TRBJ2-2; 9 bases line up with TRBD1. The CDR3 is 13 residues long. Per germline, CDR1 MDHEN and CDR2 SYDVKM. With 6 bases clipped from V and 4 bases from J, the junction kept 0 bases outside the gene matches. Here the CDR3 reads CASRTGGTGELFF. The DNA for the CDR3 is TGTGCCAGCAGGACAGGGGGCACCGGGGAGCTGTTTTTT.

J is TRBJ1-6 and V is TRBV30; 11 nucleotides match TRBD1. CDR3 length equals 18 residues. The V and J ends lost 1 base and 0 bases, in that order; junction bases with no gene match: 5. Germline V CDR1 and CDR2: GTSNPN, SVGIG (reference sequence). Here the CDR3 DNA reads TGTGCCTGGAGTGCCGGGACAGGGGGGAGCTCCTATAATTCACCCCTCCACTTT. It codes for CAWSAGTGGSSYNSPLHF.

V and J are TRBV9 and TRBJ2-7; D gene ambiguous. CDR3 size: 13 residues. Germline V lookup: CDR1 SGDLS, CDR2 YYNGEE. V was clipped by 2 bases and J by 3 bases, with 9 bases between them. The CDR3 DNA follows: TGTGCCAGCAGCGTGGGTCCTAGCTACGAGCAGTACTTC. It encodes CASSVGPSYEQYF.

The chain is built from TRBV5-4 and TRBJ2-6; the D is unclear. The CDR3 is made up of 15 amino acids. CDR1 and CDR2 (germline): SGHNT, YYREEE (reference sequence). Trimming cost V 4 bases and J 0 bases, with 8 bases left between them. Written as DNA, the CDR3 is TGTGCCAGCAGCGAAAAGAGCTCTGGGGCCAACGTCCTGACTTTC. It encodes CASSEKSSGANVLTF. Using reference TRBV5-4 and TRBJ2-6 for the parts outside the CDR3, the full variable domain is ETGVTQSPTHLIKTRGQQVTLRCSSQSGHNTVSWYQQALGQGPQFIFQYYREEENGRGNFPPRFSGLQFPNYSSELNVNALELDDSALYLCASSEKSSGANVLTFGAGSRLTVL.

This clone was seen more than once but under ten times. The chain joins TRBV6-1 to TRBJ2-3; a weak D match, TRBD1 (5 bases). The length of the CDR3 is 16 residues. The germline V gene encodes CDR1 MNHNS and CDR2 SASEGT. Trimming shortened V by 3 bases and J by 5 bases, and 18 bases separated the two germline ends. CDR3 nucleotide sequence: TGTGCCAGCAGTGATTCTATCAGGGTCCAAGGAGATACGCAGTATTTT. It is translated as CASSDSIRVQGDTQYF.

The chain joins TRBV5-1 to TRBJ2-7; D is ambiguous. This CDR3 spans 15 amino acids. CDR1 is SGHRS and CDR2 is YFSETQ in the germline V gene. Trimming left V 1 base short and J 0 bases short, with 11 bases between. CDR3 DNA: TGCGCCAGCAGCTTGTGGCGGATAGGCTCCTACGAGCAGTACTTC. This translates into CASSLWRIGSYEQYF.

This chain links TRBV2 with TRBJ2-1, with 7 bases matching TRBD1. The CDR3 extends over 14 amino acids. Trimming removed 8 bases from V and 4 bases from J; junction bases left unmatched: 8. The germline V gene has CDR1 SNHLY and CDR2 FYNNEI. The CDR3 protein is CASLGTALYNEQFF. The CDR3 DNA reads TGTGCCAGCCTGGGGACAGCCTTATACAATGAGCAGTTCTTC.

The CDR3 sequence: CASSLRGQAYGGELFF. The CDR3 nucleotides read TGTGCCAGCAGCTTAAGAGGACAGGCATATGGCGGGGAGCTGTTTTTT. The genes are TRBV7-3 and TRBJ2-2; 7 bases map to TRBD1. CDR1 is SGHTA, CDR2 FQGTGA, per germline. This CDR3 region has 16 residues. With V trimmed by 1 base and J by 7 bases, 9 bases remained unmatched.

The rearrangement links TRBV4-3 to TRBJ2-2, with D possibly being TRBD2 (5 bases). Germline lookup yields CDR1 LGHNA and CDR2 YSLEER. Trimming removed 2 bases from V and 1 base from J, with 20 bases in between. The CDR3 sequence is 19 residues long. The CDR3 coding sequence is TGCGCCAGCAGCCAACATACCTACTTGGGGAGTCAGAACACCGGGGAGCTGTTTTTT. Encoded protein: CASSQHTYLGSQNTGELFF.

The chain is built from TRBV7-8 and TRBJ2-7; D is possibly TRBD1 (6 bases). CDR3 length: 15 residues. Germline CDR1 SGHVS, CDR2 FQNEAQ. Trimming shortened V by 2 bases and J by 1 base, and 12 bases separated the two germline ends. CDR3 residues: CASSLLDRSSYEQYF. CDR3 nucleotides: TGTGCCAGCAGCTTATTGGACAGAAGTTCCTACGAGCAGTACTTC.

The rearrangement joins TRBV5-6 to TRBJ2-4; tentative D call: TRBD2 (6 bases). The germline gives CDR1 SGHDT, CDR2 YYEEEE. Between the trimmed V and J ends, which lost 4 bases and 0 bases, there was a span of 20 bases. The CDR3 spans 18 residues. The CDR3 sequence is CASSPLDGGTLAKNIQYF. The DNA of the CDR3 is TGTGCCAGCAGCCCCCTCGATGGGGGGACTTTAGCCAAAAACATTCAGTACTTC.

This rearrangement joins TRBV5-1 to TRBJ2-3, with a weak D call TRBD2 (6 bases). The V and J ends lost 3 bases and 0 bases respectively, with 20 bases between them. The CDR3 contains 18 residues. Germline CDR1 is SGHRS and CDR2 is YFSETQ. The CDR3 sequence: CASSSGLGTFSSTDTQYF. The CDR3 nucleotides read TGCGCCAGCAGCTCGGGACTTGGTACTTTCTCTAGCACAGATACGCAGTATTTT.

The rearrangement links TRBV28 to TRBJ2-7, with 9 bases fitting TRBD2. This CDR3 is built from 15 residues. Per the germline V gene, CDR1 is MDHEN and CDR2 is SYDVKM. V lost 5 bases to trimming and J lost 7 bases; unmatched junction nucleotides: 12. The CDR3 sequence is CASSVAGEVFREQYF. CDR3 in DNA: TGTGCCAGCAGTGTAGCGGGAGAGGTATTCAGAGAGCAGTACTTC.

The chain joins TRBV15 to TRBJ2-5, with a possible D match to TRBD1 (7 bases). Trimming took off 0 bases at V and 4 bases at J, with 15 bases between the two ends. CDR1 is LNHNV, CDR2 YYDKDF, per germline (reference sequence). The CDR3 consists of 16 residues. CDR3 sequence reads: CATSRDTGVGGETQYF. The CDR3 DNA follows: TGTGCCACCAGCAGAGATACAGGGGTGGGAGGAGAGACCCAGTACTTC.

The chain uses TRBV5-1 and TRBJ1-1; a possible D gene is TRBD1 (5 bases). This CDR3 is 14 amino acids long. V lost 4 bases to trimming and J lost 1 base, with 11 bases between them. Germline assignment: CDR1 SGHRS and CDR2 YFSETQ. CDR3 in DNA: TGCGCCAGCAGCACCGGCACAGGGAACACTGAAGCTTTCTTT. Its translation: CASSTGTGNTEAFF.

The genes are TRBV7-2 and TRBJ2-7; 7 bases are shared with TRBD1. This CDR3 contains 14 residues. CDR1 and CDR2 from the germline V gene are SGHTA and FQGNSA. With 6 bases clipped from V and 6 bases from J, the junction kept 11 bases outside the gene matches. For the CDR3, the DNA is TGTGCCAGCAGTCAACAGGGACAGATTTTCGAGCAGTACTTC. It specifies CASSQQGQIFEQYF.

The chain links TRBV10-3 to TRBJ2-3; the D gene is possibly TRBD2 (7 bases). Germline CDR1 and CDR2: ENHRY and SYGVKD. The V and J ends lost 5 bases and 6 bases respectively, with 15 bases between them. The length of the CDR3 is 14 residues. The CDR3 sequence: CAISSAGGPDTQYF. The CDR3 DNA sequence: TGTGCCATCAGTTCGGCCGGGGGGCCTGATACGCAGTATTTT.

This chain connects TRBV9 to TRBJ2-2; no definite D call. Germline CDR1 and CDR2: SGDLS and YYNGEE. The germline V and J ends were trimmed by 4 bases and 2 bases, with 9 bases remaining between them. This CDR3 has 14 amino acids. DNA of the CDR3: TGTGCCAGCAGCCCTCGTATTAACACCGGGGAGCTGTTTTTT. Translated: CASSPRINTGELFF.

This clone showed up just once. This rearrangement joins TRBV5-1 to TRBJ1-2, with TRBD1 matching over 9 bases. The CDR3 has 15 residues. V was clipped by 2 bases and J by 3 bases; unmatched bases: 5. CDR1 is SGHRS and CDR2 is YFSETQ in the germline V gene. The CDR3 region has the DNA TGCGCCAGCAGCTTCTCGGGACAGGGCCACTATGGCTACACCTTC. Its translation: CASSFSGQGHYGYTF.

The sample holds one count of this clone. The CDR3 loop is CASSEGGVGRRDYEQYF. In nucleotides, the CDR3 is TGCGCCAGCAGCGAGGGTGGGGTGGGCAGGCGGGACTACGAGCAGTACTTC. The rearrangement joins TRBV5-1 to TRBJ2-7; D might be TRBD2 (6 bases). This CDR3 is built from 17 residues. V was shortened by 4 bases and J by 3 bases, with 23 bases between the two germline ends. The germline V gene has CDR1 SGHRS and CDR2 YFSETQ.

The chain uses TRBV6-6 and TRBJ2-7; 12 nucleotides line up with TRBD2. This CDR3 comprises 12 residues. The V and J ends lost 8 bases and 7 bases, in that order; junction bases with no gene match: 3. Per germline, CDR1 MNHNY and CDR2 SVGAGI (reference sequence). Here the CDR3 reads CASLAGGREQYF. DNA of the CDR3: TGTGCCAGCCTAGCGGGAGGGAGGGAGCAGTACTTC.

This rearrangement joins TRBV11-3 to TRBJ2-1; 7 bases map to TRBD1. The CDR3 extends over 14 amino acids. Germline CDR1 reads SGHNT; CDR2 reads YENEEA. V lost 5 bases, J lost 6 bases, and 7 bases stayed unmatched. The CDR3 nucleotides are TGTGCCAGCAGCCTCGGGACAGTAATCAATGAGCAGTTCTTC. This translates into CASSLGTVINEQFF.

V usage is TRBV5-1 and J usage is TRBJ2-1; 7 bases map to TRBD1. Germline-derived CDR1 and CDR2 are SGHRS and YFSETQ. CDR3 length equals 14 residues. V shed 0 bases and J 9 bases; nucleotides not matched to a gene: 6. CDR3 bases: TGCGCCAGCAGCTTGGGACAGGGAGAACTTGAGCAGTTCTTC. Translating gives CASSLGQGELEQFF.